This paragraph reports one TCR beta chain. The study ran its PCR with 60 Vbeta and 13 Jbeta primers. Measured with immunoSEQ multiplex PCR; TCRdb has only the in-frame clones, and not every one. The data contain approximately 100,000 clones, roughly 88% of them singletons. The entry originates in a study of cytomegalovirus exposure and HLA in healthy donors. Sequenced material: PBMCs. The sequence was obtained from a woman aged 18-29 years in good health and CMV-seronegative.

The CDR3 loop is CASSSDRVSSEKLFF. In DNA form, the CDR3 reads TGTGCCAGCAGCTCCGACAGGGTTTCGAGTGAAAAACTGTTTTTT. V usage is TRBV7-9 and J usage is TRBJ1-4, with 7 bases that match TRBD1. Germline-derived CDR1 and CDR2 are SEHNR and FQNEAQ (reference sequence). The ends lost 4 bases at V and 7 bases at J; junction bases unmatched: 9. This CDR3 has 15 amino acids.